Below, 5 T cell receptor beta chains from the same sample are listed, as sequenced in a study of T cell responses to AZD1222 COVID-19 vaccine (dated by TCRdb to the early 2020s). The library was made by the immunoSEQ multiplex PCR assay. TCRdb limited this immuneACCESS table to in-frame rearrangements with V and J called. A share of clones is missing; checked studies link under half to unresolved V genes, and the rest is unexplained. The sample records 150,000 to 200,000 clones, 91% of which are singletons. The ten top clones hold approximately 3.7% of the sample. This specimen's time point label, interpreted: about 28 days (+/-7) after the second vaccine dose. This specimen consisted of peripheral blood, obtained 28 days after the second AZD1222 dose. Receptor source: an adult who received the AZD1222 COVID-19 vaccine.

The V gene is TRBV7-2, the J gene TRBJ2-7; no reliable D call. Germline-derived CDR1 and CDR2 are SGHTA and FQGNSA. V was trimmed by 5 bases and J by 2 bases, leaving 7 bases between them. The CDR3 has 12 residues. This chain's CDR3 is CASSHRTYEQYF. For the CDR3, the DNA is TGTGCCAGCAGCCATCGAACCTACGAGCAGTACTTC.

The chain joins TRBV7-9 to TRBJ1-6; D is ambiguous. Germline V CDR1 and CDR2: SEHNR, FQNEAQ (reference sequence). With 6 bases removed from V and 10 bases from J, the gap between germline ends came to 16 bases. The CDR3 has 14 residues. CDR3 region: CASSPTTSGSPLHF. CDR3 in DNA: TGTGCCAGCAGTCCAACCACCTCGGGGTCACCCCTCCACTTT.

DNA for the CDR3: TGTGCCAGCTCACCAGTTTTGAATAATCAGCCCCAGCATTTT. It translates to CASSPVLNNQPQHF. The chain is built from TRBV18 and TRBJ1-5; D remains ambiguous. Germline V gene data show CDR1 as KGHSH and CDR2 as LQKENI. V lost 2 bases and J lost 4, with 9 bases in between. The CDR3 extends over 14 amino acids.

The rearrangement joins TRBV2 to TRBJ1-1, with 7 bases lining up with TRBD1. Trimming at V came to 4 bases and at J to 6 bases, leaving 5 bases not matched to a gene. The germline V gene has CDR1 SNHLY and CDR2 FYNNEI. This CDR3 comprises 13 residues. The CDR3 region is CASSGGGRAEAFF. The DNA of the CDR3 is TGTGCCAGCAGTGGAGGGGGCCGCGCTGAAGCTTTCTTT.

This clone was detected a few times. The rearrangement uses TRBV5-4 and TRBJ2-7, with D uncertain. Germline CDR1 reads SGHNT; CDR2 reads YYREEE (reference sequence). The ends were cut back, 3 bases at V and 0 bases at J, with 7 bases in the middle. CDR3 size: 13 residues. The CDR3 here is CASSYLTSYEQYF. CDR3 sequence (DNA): TGTGCCAGCAGCTACCTAACCTCCTACGAGCAGTACTTC.